The clone carrying this T cell receptor (beta chain) was recorded once. These data belong to a study of blood T cell repertoires in COVID-19. Study-wide background: The analysed material was cDNA or gDNA that came from T cells, B-cell-depleted T cells, or PBMCs.

Original methodology: Reference gene primer amplification gave estimated nucleated cell counts. The table came from immunoSEQ multiplex PCR; TCRdb's copy has only in-frame clones and leaves some out. V and J calls and clone size are as listed in that table; D and trimming were resolved from the DNA. The table includes roughly 430,000 clones, around 90% detected once. Participants were aged about 18 to 89 years from more than 20 US areas. Assignment of participants to cohorts was predicated upon participant-reported clinical history. The ends were cut back, 3 bases at V and 0 bases at J, with 8 bases in the middle. The CDR3 totals 14 residues. Germline lookup yields CDR1 KGHSH and CDR2 LQKENI.

Material: PBMCs or T cells enriched from blood (not recorded which). V gene TRBV18 combines with J gene TRBJ1-1; possible D gene TRBD1, 5 bases. The source is a woman aged 40-49 years with acute COVID-19. In nucleotides, the CDR3 is TGTGCCAGCTCACCGGACACCATGAACACTGAAGCTTTCTTT. The encoded protein is CASSPDTMNTEAFF.